This T cell receptor (beta chain) was profiled in a study of blood T cell repertoires in COVID-19. Background on the study: The study drew acute and convalescent COVID-19 samples from the United States, Italy and Spain. The analysed material was cDNA or gDNA that came from T cells, B-cell-depleted T cells, or PBMCs.

Per the original data handling: Amplified reference gene primers provided the basis for estimating nucleated cell counts. Generated by immunoSEQ multiplex PCR, the TCRdb table keeps only in-frame clones and is missing some. V and J calls and clone size are as listed in that table; D and trimming were resolved from the DNA. Among 150,000 to 200,000 clones listed, roughly 84% were seen once. The table lists this clone with a count of one. Unmatched junction bases numbered 2, after V lost 3 bases and J lost 3 bases. The CDR3 runs 14 residues. Germline V lookup: CDR1 SEHNR, CDR2 FQNEAQ (reference sequence). Seattle researchers signed up patients amid active infection and tracked them longitudinally.

The receptor was derived from a person between 65 and 79 years old with COVID-19, enrolled during active disease. The sample taken for sequencing was peripheral blood. The chain joins TRBV7-9 to TRBJ2-1, with 7 bases that match TRBD1. The CDR3 region is CASSLTGNYNEQFF. CDR3 nucleotide sequence: TGTGCCAGCAGCTTGACAGGGAACTACAATGAGCAGTTCTTC.